This entry features one TCR beta chain sequence. The same CDR3 can be traced to other DNA sequences in this sample. The sample originates from a study of T cell changes during pregnancy in multiple sclerosis. With 2 bases clipped from V and 5 bases from J, the junction kept 4 bases outside the gene matches. CDR3 length equals 14 residues. The germline gives CDR1 SGHRS, CDR2 YFSETQ. Sequencing used immunoSEQ multiplex PCR; TCRdb keeps in-frame clones, though not all of them. The sample comprises 90,000 to 100,000 clones, roughly 90% of which are singletons, and less than 2% rests with the top ten. Sequences were derived from peripheral blood, sampled in the first trimester of pregnancy. The chain couples TRBV5-1 to TRBJ2-1, with 7 bases that match TRBD1. This TCR was recovered from a female donor with multiple sclerosis, enrolled in a pregnancy study. In DNA form, the CDR3 reads TGCGCCAGCAGCTTCGGAACAGGGGACAATGAGCAGTTCTTC. Encoded protein: CASSFGTGDNEQFF.